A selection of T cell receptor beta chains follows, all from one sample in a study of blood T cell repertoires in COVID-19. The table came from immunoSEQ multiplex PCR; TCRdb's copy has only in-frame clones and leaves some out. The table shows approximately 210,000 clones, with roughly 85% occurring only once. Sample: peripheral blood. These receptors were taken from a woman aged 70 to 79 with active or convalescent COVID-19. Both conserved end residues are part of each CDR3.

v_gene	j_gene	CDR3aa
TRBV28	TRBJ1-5	CASSLPTGGGQPQHF
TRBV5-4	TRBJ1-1	CASSATGNTEAFF
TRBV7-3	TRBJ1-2	CASSSGQGPYGYTF
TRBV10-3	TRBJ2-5	CAIGARGVEETQYF
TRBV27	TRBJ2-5	CASRRAIQETQYF
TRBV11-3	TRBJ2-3	CASSSTGDGTDTQYF
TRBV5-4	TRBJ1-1	CASSLGRAYTEAFF
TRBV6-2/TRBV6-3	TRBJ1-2	CASSYVDRSYGYTF
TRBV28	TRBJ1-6	CASTPLLNSPLHF
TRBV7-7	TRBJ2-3	CASSLGTTTDTQYF
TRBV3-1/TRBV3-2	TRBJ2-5	CASSQDRLDRAYQETQYF
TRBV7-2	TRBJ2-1	CASSLVGLAGQTTYNEQFF
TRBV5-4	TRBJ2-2	CASSFVRREATGELFF
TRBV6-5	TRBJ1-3	CASSYSRQGDTIYF
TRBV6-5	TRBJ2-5	CASRGAQQETQYF
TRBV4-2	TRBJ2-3	CASSRLEGTPNTQYF
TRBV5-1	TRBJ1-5	CASSFGPTGPYSNQPQHF
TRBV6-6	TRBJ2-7	CASSAYSLFDEQYF
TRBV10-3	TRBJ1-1	CAISEEQMNTEAFF
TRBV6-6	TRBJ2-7	CASSHPTRAYEQYF
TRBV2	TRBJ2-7	CASRGDRKASSYEQYF
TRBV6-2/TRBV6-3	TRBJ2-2	CASSLGGLHTGELFF
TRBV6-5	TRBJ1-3	CASDTPGNTIYF
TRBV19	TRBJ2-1	CASSRGSNNEQFF
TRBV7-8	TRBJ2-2	CASSLANRGVAGELFF
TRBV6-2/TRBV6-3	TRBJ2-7	CASSYLSPSTYEQYF
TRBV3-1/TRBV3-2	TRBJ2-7	CASSRGGVYEQYF
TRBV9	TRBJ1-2	CASSPQEAANYGYTF
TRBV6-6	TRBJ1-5	CASSYGGGAQPQHF
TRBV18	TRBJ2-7	CASSPELDYEQYF
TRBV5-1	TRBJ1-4	CASSYTGMGSEKLFF
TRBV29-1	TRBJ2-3	CSVKTSGRVTDTQYF
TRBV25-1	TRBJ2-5	CATGGPGRETQYF
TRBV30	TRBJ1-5	CALRQDSNQPQHF
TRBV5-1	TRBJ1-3	CASSLHTGNTIYF
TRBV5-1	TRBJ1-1	CASSLVTGGDTEAFF
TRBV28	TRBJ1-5	CASSGPRGGYNQPQHF
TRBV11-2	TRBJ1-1	CASSLGGVGMNTEAFF
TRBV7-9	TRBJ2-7	CASSPLGGRYYEQYF
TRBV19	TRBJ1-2	CASSIHRAGKGYGYTF
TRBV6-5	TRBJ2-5	CASSPQGGAQHF
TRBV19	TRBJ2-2	CASRKVFGAGELFF
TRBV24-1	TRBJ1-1	CATSKGDRGRDTEAFF
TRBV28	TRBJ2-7	CASSLTDQDNSYEQYF
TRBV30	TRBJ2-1	CAWSNGIVHNEQFF
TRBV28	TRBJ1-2	CASRSPGQGGGYGYTF
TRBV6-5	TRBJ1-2	CASSPVEGANYGYTF
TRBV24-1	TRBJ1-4	CATSENQGSREKLFF
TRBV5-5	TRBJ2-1	CASSVATSGDNEQFF
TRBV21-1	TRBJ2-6	CASSKVAVDSGANVLTF
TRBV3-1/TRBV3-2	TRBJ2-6	CASSEGGQSFSGANVLTF
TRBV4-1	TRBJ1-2	CASSPQVWANYGYTF
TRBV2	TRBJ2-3	CASSVWSSGGDTQYF
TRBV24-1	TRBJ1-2	CATSDRKPGDRGYTF
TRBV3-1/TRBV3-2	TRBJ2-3	CASSPTSGSPDTQYF
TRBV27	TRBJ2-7	CASSYTIAGGPDEQYF
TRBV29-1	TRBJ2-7	CSVVGGALTPRAYEQYF